A single TCR beta chain is shown here with its context. The antigen remains unidentified. These data belong to a study of T cells after yellow fever vaccination. The study's findings and limits: Booster sampling recovered most clones from primary vaccination (96% CD4, approximately 88% CD8). Researchers report a weaker secondary response that nonetheless peaked faster, day 5 versus 15. Abundant clonotypes (contaminants from the bulk population) could be present in FACS-sorted repertoires.

TCRdb independently ran MiXCR on the 5' RACE reads; one entry per CDR3 protein. The profile shows some 120,000 distinct CDR3 sequences, approximately 8.4% of them singletons. Trimming stripped 0 bases from V and 5 bases from J, with 14 bases between. The CDR3 is 15 amino acids. Germline CDR1 reads DFQATT; CDR2 reads SNEGSKA (reference sequence). This material consisted of CD8+ T cells sorted from PBMCs, taken 45 days after the yellow fever booster vaccination. V gene TRBV20-1 combines with J gene TRBJ2-1; a possible D gene is TRBD2 (6 bases). The clonotype originates from a man aged 25-45 years who received the YFV17D yellow fever vaccine. CDR3 bases: TGCAGTGCTAGAGATCTGGAGGGCATGGACAATGAGCAGTTCTTC. Translation gives CSARDLEGMDNEQFF.